This TCR beta chain was observed in a study of blood T cell repertoires in COVID-19. Assay used: immunoSEQ multiplex PCR; TCRdb lists only in-frame clones, some missing. This table has approximately 250,000 clones, approximately 89% appearing once. Sequenced sample: peripheral blood. This TCR came from a woman between 65 and 79 years old with COVID-19, enrolled during active disease.

In DNA form, the CDR3 reads TGTGCCAGTAGTACTGACAGGGGATACACTGAAGCTTTCTTT. Translated, it gives CASSTDRGYTEAFF. V and J are TRBV2 and TRBJ1-1; 8 nucleotides match TRBD1. The V gene's germline CDR1 is SNHLY and CDR2 FYNNEI. V trimming: 9 bases; J trimming: 3 bases; junction bases outside the gene matches: 9. The CDR3 is 14 amino acids.